Listed here is a single T cell receptor (beta chain). Its antigen is unknown. This specimen belongs to a study of Graves' ophthalmopathy and Graves' hyperthyroidism. Study observations and caveats: For predicting ophthalmopathy progression, the model had 70.59% sensitivity and approximately 72% specificity.

The authors amplified TCR beta CDR3 regions, and they did so from RNA transcripts for repertoire sequencing. RT-PCR with HTBI primers came first, then second-round multiplex PCR. TCRdb recomputed calls from the multiplex PCR reads with MiXCR, one row per CDR3 protein. The repertoire holds approximately 700,000 distinct CDR3 sequences, with approximately 40% as singletons. This CDR3 is 13 amino acids long. CDR1 and CDR2 from the germline V gene are DFQATT and SNEGSKA (reference sequence). After removal of 2 bases from V and 5 bases from J, the junction contained 2 bases not matched to a gene. Fresh peripheral blood, around 10 ml, was the PBMC source.

The receptor was derived from an adult man with Graves' ophthalmopathy. The sample consisted of peripheral blood. The chain has TRBV20-1 and TRBJ2-2; 7 bases are a match to TRBD2. DNA of the CDR3: TGCAGTGCTAGAAGGACTAGTACCGGGGAGCTGTTTTTT. Its translation is CSARRTSTGELFF.